This T cell receptor beta chain was recovered during a study of regulatory T cells in long-lasting Graves disease. Comments on this clonotype: Its target is unknown. A much more abundant neighbour one base away suggests this may be a read error.

The time point here: newly diagnosed GD, antithyroid drugs for less than 3 months. Extracted RNA from PBMCs served as the source of the TCR library. Guidelines of the American Thyroid Association were used to diagnose Graves' disease. V lost 4 bases to trimming and J lost 7 bases, with 14 bases between them. The CDR3 totals 13 residues. Germline V lookup: CDR1 MNHEY, CDR2 SVGEGT. Findings and limits, study-wide: TRBV28, TRBJ1-2 and TRBJ2-5 were segments that persistent disease favored.

Arm-PCR of CDR3 regions and iRepertoire HTBI primers were the basis on which TCR beta libraries were built. TCRdb itself ran the multiplex PCR reads through MiXCR, one entry per CDR3 protein. Of about 440,000 distinct CDR3 sequences detected, 15% appear once; the ten largest clones hold approximately 15%. The data also belong to a second study, concerning T cells in Graves' hyperthyroidism and ophthalmopathy. That report notes: On the basis of clinical symptoms, serum thyroxine and TRAb, thyroid ultrasound and orbital computed tomography, diagnoses were made.

Material: peripheral blood mononuclear cells (PBMCs), obtained at new diagnosis, from a patient treated with antithyroid drugs. This chain connects TRBV6-2 or TRBV6-3 to TRBJ2-7, with a weak D call TRBD2 (6 bases). The origin of this receptor is a woman in her twenties or thirties with Graves disease. In DNA form, the CDR3 reads TGTGCCAGCAGTTGGACCGGGACTGATGAGCAGTACTTC. Translating it yields CASSWTGTDEQYF.